The subject of this entry is one T cell receptor beta chain. This entry comes from a study of T-cell memory formation after mild COVID-19. Looked up from germline, CDR1 is DFQATT and CDR2 is SNEGSKA (reference sequence). The CDR3 has 16 amino acids. V was shortened by 2 bases and J by 9 bases, with 23 bases between the two germline ends. MiXCR was run by TCRdb on the 5' RACE reads, yielding one entry per CDR3 protein. Of approximately 500,000 distinct CDR3 sequences detected, roughly 25% appear once; the ten largest clones hold approximately 12%. Sequencing was done on a sample of PBMCs or a T cell subset sorted from them (not recorded which). This clonotype was obtained from an adult woman who had mild COVID-19 (a few samples of this study predate the infection). Cell type and time point are not known. The rearrangement joins TRBV20-1 to TRBJ2-1; perhaps TRBD1 as D (7 bases). This CDR3 reads CSARPGSRQGGSEQFF. The CDR3 nucleotides are TGCAGTGCTAGACCCGGTTCGAGGCAGGGGGGTAGTGAGCAGTTCTTC.